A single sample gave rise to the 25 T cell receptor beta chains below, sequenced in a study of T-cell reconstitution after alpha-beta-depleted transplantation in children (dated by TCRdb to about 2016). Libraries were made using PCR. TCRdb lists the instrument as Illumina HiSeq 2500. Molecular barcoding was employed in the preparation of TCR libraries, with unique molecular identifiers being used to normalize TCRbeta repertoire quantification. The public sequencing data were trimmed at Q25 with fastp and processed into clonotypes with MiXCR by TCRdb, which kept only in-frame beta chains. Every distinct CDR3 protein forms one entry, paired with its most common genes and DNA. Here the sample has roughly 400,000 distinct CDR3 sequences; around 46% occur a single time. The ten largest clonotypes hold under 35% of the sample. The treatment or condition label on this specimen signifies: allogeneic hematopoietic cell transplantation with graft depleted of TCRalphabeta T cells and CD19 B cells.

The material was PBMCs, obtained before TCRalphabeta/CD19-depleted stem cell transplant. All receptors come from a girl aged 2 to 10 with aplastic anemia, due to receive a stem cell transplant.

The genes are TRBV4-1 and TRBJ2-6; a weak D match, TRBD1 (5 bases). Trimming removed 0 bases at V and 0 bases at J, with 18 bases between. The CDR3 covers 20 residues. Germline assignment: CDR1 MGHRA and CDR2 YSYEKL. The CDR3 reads CASSQDPARATFSGANVLTF. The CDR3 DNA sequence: TGCGCCAGCAGCCAAGATCCCGCCAGGGCAACTTTCTCTGGGGCCAACGTCCTGACTTTC.

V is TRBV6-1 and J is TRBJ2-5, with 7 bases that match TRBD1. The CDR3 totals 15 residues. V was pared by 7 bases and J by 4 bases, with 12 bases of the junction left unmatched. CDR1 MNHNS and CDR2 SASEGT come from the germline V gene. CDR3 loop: CASNNRDRPLETQYF. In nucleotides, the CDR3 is TGTGCCAGCAACAACCGGGACAGACCTCTAGAGACCCAGTACTTC.

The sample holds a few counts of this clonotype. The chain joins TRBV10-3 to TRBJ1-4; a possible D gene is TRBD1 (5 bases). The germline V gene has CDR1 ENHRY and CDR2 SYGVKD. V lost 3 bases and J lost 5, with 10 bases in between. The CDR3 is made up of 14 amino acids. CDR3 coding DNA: TGTGCCATCAGTGAACAGGAGCAGAATGAAAAACTGTTTTTT. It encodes CAISEQEQNEKLFF.

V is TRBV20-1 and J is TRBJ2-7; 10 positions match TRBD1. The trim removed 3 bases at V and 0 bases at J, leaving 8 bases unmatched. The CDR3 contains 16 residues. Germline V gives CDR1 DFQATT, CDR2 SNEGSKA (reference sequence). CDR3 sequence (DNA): TGCAGTGCTAGTCCTTGGGGACAGGGGAGCTCCTACGAGCAGTACTTC. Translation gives CSASPWGQGSSYEQYF.

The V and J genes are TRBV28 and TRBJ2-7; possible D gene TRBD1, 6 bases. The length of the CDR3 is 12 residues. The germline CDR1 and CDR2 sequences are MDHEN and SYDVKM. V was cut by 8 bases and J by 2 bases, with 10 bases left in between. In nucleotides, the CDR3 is TGTGCCAGCGCCGCAGGGGCCTACGAGCAGTACTTC. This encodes CASAAGAYEQYF.

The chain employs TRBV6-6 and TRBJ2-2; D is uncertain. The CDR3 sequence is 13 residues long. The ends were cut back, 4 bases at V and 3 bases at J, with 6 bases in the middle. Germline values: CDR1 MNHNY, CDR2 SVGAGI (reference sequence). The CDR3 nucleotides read TGTGCCAGCAGTTCCACATACACCGGGGAGCTGTTTTTT. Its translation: CASSSTYTGELFF.

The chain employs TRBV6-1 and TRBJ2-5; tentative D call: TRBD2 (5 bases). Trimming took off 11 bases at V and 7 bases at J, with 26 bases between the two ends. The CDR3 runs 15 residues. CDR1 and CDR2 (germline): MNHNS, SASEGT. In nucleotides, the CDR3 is TGTGCCGCCAGCCCTGTCGGGGAAACGGTCGTGACCCAGTACTTC. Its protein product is CAASPVGETVVTQYF.

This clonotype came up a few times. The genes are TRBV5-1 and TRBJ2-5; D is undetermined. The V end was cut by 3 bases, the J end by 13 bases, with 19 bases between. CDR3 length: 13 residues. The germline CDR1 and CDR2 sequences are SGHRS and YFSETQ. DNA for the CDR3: TGCGCCAGCAGCTCCCGGGCAACCCCCCGGAGGTACTTC. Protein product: CASSSRATPRRYF.

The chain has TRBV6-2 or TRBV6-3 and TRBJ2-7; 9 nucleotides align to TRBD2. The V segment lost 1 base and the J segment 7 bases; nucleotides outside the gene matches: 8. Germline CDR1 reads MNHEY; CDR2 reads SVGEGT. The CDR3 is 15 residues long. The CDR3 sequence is CASSYYHSGSLEQYF. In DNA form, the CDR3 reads TGTGCCAGCAGTTACTACCATAGCGGGAGCTTAGAGCAGTACTTC.

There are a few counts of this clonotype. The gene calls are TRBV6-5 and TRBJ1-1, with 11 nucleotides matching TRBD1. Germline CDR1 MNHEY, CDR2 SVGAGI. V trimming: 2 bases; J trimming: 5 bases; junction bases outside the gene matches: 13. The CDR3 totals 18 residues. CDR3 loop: CASSYMYRPGQGVTEAFF. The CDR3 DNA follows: TGTGCCAGCAGTTACATGTATCGGCCGGGACAGGGGGTTACTGAAGCTTTCTTT.

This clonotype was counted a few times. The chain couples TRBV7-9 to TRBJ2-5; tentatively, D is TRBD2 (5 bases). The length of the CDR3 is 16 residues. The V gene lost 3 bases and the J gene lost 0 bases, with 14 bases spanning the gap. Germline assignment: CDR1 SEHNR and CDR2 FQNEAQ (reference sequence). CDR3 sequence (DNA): TGTGCCAGCAGCTTGTCGAGGGCGGTCTACCAAGAGACCCAGTACTTC. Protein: CASSLSRAVYQETQYF.

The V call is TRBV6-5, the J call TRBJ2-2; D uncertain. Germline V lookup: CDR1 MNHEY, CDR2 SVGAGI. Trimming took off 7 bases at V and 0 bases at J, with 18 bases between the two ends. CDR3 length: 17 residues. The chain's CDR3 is CASTNSFQVANTGELFF. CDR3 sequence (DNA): TGTGCCAGCACTAACTCCTTCCAGGTCGCGAACACCGGGGAGCTGTTTTTT.

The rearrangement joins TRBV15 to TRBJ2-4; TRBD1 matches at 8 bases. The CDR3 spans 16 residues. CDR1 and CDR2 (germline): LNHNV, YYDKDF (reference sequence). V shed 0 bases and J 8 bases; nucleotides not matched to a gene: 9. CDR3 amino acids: CATSRDRETGDYIQYF. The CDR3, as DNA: TGTGCCACCAGCAGAGATCGAGAGACAGGGGATTACATTCAGTACTTC.

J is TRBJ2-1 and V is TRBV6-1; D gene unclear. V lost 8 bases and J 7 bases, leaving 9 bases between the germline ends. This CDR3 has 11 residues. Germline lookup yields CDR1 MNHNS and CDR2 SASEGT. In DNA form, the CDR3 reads TGTGCCAGCGGCGGTCCAAATGAGCAGTTCTTC. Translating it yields CASGGPNEQFF.

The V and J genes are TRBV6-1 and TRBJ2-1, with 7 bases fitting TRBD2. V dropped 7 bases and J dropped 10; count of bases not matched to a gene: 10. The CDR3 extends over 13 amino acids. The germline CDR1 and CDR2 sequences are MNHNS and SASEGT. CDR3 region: CASTHGGSGEQFF. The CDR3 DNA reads TGTGCCAGCACCCACGGGGGGTCCGGGGAGCAGTTCTTC.

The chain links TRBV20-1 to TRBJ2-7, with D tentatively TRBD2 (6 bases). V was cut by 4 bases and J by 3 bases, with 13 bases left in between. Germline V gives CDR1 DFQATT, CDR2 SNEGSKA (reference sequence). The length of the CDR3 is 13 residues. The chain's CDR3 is CSAKRRGDYEQYF. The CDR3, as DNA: TGCAGTGCTAAGAGGAGGGGAGACTACGAGCAGTACTTC.

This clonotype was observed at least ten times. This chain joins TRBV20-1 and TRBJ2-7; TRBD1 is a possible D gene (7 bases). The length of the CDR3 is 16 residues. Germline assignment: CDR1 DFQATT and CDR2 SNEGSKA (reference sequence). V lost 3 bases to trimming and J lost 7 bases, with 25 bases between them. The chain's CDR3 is CSASAGGTVVTREQYF. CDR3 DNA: TGCAGTGCTAGTGCTGGCGGGACAGTCGTTACTCGTGAGCAGTACTTC.

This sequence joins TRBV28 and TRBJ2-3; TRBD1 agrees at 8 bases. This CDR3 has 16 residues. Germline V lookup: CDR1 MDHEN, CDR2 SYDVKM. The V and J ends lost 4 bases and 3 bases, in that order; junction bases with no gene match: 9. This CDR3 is CASSSPRQGRTDTQYF. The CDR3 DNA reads TGTGCCAGCAGTTCCCCCCGACAGGGGAGGACAGATACGCAGTATTTT.

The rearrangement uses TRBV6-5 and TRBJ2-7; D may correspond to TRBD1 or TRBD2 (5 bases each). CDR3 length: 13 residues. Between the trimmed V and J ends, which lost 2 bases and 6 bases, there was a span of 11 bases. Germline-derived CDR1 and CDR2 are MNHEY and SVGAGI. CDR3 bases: TGTGCCAGCAGTTACCCGCCCGGGGCCGAGCAGTACTTC. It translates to CASSYPPGAEQYF.

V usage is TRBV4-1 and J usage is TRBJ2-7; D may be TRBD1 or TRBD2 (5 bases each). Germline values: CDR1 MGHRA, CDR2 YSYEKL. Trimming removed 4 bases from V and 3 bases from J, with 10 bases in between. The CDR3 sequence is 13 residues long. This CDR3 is CASSPRDLYEQYF. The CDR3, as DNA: TGCGCCAGCAGCCCAAGGGACCTCTACGAGCAGTACTTC.

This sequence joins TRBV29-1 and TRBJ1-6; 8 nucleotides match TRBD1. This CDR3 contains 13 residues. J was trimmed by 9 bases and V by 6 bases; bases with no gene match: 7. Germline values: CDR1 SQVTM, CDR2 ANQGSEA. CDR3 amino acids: CSVRQGWSSPLHF. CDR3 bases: TGCAGCGTGAGACAGGGGTGGTCTTCACCCCTCCACTTT.

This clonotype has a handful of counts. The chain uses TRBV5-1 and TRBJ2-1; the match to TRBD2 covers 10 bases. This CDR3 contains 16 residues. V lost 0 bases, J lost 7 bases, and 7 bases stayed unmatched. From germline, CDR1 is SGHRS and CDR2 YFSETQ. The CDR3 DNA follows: TGCGCCAGCAGCTTGGCCCTAGCGGGAGAAGCGAATGAGCAGTTCTTC. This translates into CASSLALAGEANEQFF. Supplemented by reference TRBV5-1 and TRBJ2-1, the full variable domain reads KAGVTQTPRYLIKTRGQQVTLSCSPISGHRSVSWYQQTPGQGLQFLFEYFSETQRNKGNFPGRFSGRQFSNSRSEMNVSTLELGDSALYLCASSLALAGEANEQFFGPGTRLTVL.

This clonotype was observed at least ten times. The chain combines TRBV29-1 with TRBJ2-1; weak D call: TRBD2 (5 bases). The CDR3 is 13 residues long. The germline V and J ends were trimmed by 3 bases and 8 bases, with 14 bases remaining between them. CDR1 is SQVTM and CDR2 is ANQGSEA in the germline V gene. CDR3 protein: CSVEARVGDEQFF. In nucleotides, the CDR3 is TGCAGCGTTGAGGCGAGGGTCGGTGATGAGCAGTTCTTC.

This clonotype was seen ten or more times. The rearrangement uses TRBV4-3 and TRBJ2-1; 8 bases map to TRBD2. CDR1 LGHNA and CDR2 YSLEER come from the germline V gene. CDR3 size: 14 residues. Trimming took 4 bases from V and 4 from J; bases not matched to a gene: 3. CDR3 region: CASSPGLGYNEQFF. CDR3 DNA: TGCGCCAGCAGCCCGGGACTAGGGTACAATGAGCAGTTCTTC.

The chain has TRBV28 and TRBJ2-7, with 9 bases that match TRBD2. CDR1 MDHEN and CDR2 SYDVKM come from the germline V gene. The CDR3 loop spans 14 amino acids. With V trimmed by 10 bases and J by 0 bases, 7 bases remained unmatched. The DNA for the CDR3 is TGTGCCACCACGGCGGGAGGGCCCTCCTACGAGCAGTACTTC. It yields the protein CATTAGGPSYEQYF. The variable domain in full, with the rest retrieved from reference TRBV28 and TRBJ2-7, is DVKVTQSSRYLVKRTGEKVFLECVQDMDHENMFWYRQDPGLGLRLIYFSYDVKMKEKGDIPEGYSVSREKKERFSLILESASTNQTSMYLCATTAGGPSYEQYFGPGTRLTVT.